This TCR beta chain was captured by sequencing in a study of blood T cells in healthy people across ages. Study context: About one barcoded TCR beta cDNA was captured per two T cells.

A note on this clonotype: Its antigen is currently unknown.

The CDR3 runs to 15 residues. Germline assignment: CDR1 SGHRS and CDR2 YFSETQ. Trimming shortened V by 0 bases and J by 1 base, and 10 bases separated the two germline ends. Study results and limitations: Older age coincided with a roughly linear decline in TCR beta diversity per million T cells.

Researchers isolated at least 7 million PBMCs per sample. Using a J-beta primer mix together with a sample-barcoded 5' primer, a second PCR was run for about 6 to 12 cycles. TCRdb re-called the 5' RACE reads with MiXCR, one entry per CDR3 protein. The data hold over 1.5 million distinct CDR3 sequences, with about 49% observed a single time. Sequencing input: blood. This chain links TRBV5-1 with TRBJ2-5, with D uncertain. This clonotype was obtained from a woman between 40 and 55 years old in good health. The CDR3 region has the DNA TGCGCCAGCAGCTTGGCCTGGGCAAGCCAAGAGACCCAGTACTTC. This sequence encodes CASSLAWASQETQYF.